Listed below are T cell receptor beta chains from one sample, sequenced in a study of blood T cells in healthy people across ages. MiXCR, applied by TCRdb to the 5' RACE reads, yields one record per CDR3 protein. The table shows 700,000 to 850,000 distinct CDR3 sequences, with about 53% occurring only once. Sequencing used blood. The receptors were gathered from a man older than 75 in good health. Each CDR3 is given with its conserved first and last residue. D genes are given only for firm matches. Expanded clones are given a class, and other clones once, few, many or no size at all.

13,TRBV30,.,.,TRBJ1-1,TGTGCCTGGAGTGTACGTCAAGAGGCTGAAGCTTTCTTT,CAWSVRQEAEAFF
16,TRBV4-2,.,.,TRBJ2-1,TGTGCCAGCAGCCAAGATCCACAGGGTTCCTACAATGAGCAGTTCTTC,CASSQDPQGSYNEQFF
15,TRBV7-2,TRBD2,.,TRBJ2-1,TGTGCCAGCACTCTTTTAGCGGGAGGCTACAATGAGCAGTTCTTC,CASTLLAGGYNEQFF
14,TRBV13,TRBD2,few,TRBJ2-5,TGTGCCAGCAGCTCGGGCATTAGCGGGATGGAGCAGTACTTC,CASSSGISGMEQYF
12,TRBV6-2/TRBV6-3,.,.,TRBJ1-2,TGTGCCAGCAGTCGGGGCCTCTATGGCTACACCTTC,CASSRGLYGYTF
10,TRBV29-1,TRBD2,once,TRBJ2-5,TGCAGCGTGGAGACTAGCAGTTGGTACTTC,CSVETSSWYF
15,TRBV20-1,.,.,TRBJ2-5,TGCAGTGCTAGAGATCCCGCCCGGTACCAAGAGACCCAGTACTTC,CSARDPARYQETQYF
14,TRBV27,TRBD1,once,TRBJ2-3,TGTGCCAGCAGTTACAGGGGGCAGGCAGATACGCAGTATTTT,CASSYRGQADTQYF
16,TRBV6-4,TRBD2,few,TRBJ2-1,TGTGCCAGCAGCGCACTGGGTAGCGGGAGAAGTAATGAGCAGTTCTTC,CASSALGSGRSNEQFF
13,TRBV15,.,.,TRBJ2-5,TGTGCCACCCGACGAGTGTTCCAAGAGACCCAGTACTTC,CATRRVFQETQYF
13,TRBV3-1,.,few,TRBJ1-2,TGTGCCAGCACCTCAACCGGACATGATGGCTACACCTTC,CASTSTGHDGYTF
14,TRBV5-1,.,.,TRBJ2-7,TGCGCCAGCAGCTTGGGACTCCTCTCCTACGAGCAGTACTTC,CASSLGLLSYEQYF
16,TRBV5-5,.,few,TRBJ2-3,TGTGCCAGCAGCGTCTCCCCGACCAGGAGCACAGATACGCAGTATTTT,CASSVSPTRSTDTQYF
15,TRBV6-6,TRBD1,few,TRBJ1-1,TGTGCCAGCAGTTACTCGGGACAGGGGAACACTGAAGCTTTCTTT,CASSYSGQGNTEAFF
15,TRBV3-1,.,few,TRBJ2-3,TGTGCCAGCAGCCTGCTGGCGACCCGTGGGGATACGCAGTATTTT,CASSLLATRGDTQYF
13,TRBV27,.,.,TRBJ2-7,TGTGCCAGCAGTGTCGGGACTTTCTACGAGCAGTACTTC,CASSVGTFYEQYF
13,TRBV20-1,.,.,TRBJ2-7,TGCAGTGCCAGGGTGGAAGGTTCGTACGAGCAGTACTTC,CSARVEGSYEQYF
16,TRBV10-3,TRBD2,.,TRBJ2-1,TGTGCCATCAGTACTAAAAGCGGGAGCTCCTACAATGAGCAGTTCTTC,CAISTKSGSSYNEQFF
16,TRBV9,.,.,TRBJ2-3,TGTGCCAGCAGCGGACGTCAAGGCGGATCCACAGATACGCAGTATTTT,CASSGRQGGSTDTQYF
15,TRBV6-2/TRBV6-3,TRBD1,.,TRBJ2-5,TGTGCCAGCAACCAACAGGGGGTAAGGGGGGAGACCCAGTACTTC,CASNQQGVRGETQYF
14,TRBV29-1,TRBD1,.,TRBJ2-7,TGCAGCGTTGAGATGGGACAGGGGGCTTGGGAGCAGTACTTC,CSVEMGQGAWEQYF
15,TRBV20-1,TRBD2,.,TRBJ2-7,TGCAGTGCCCCCCCGGGGGGACTAGCCTACAATGAGCAGTACTTC,CSAPPGGLAYNEQYF